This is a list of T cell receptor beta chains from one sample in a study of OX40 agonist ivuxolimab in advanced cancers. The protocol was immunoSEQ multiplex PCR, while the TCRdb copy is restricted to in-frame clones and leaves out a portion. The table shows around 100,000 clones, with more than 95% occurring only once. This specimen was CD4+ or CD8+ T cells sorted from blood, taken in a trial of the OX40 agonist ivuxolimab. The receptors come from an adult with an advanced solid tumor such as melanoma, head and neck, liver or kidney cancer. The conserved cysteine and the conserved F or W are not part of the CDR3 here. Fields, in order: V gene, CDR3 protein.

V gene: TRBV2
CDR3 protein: ASSKGREVDTQY

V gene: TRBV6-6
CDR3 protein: ASSYGGVGTDTQY

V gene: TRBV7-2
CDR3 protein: ASSLRPTQETQY

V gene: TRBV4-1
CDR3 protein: ASSQVFQSPLH

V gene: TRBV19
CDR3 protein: ASSPGQNYEQY

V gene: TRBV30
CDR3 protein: AWSKGEYEQY

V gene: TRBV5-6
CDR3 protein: ASSGAGSQPQH

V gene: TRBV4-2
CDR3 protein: ASSQAQGTNEKLF

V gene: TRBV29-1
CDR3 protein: SVEEGTGRTEAF

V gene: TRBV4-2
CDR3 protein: ASSQSHDSNQPQH

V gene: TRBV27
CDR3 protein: ASSSLDTPGGTEAF

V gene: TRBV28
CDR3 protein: ASSPRTEAF

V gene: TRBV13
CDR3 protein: ASSFSYEQY

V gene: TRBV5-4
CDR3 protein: ASSLGPGYEQY

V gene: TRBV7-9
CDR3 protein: ASSGAPGPTDTQY

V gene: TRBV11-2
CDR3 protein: ASSRDWESYEQY

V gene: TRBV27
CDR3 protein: ASRAMNEQY

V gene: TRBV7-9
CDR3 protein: ASSFPGGMGLDYNEQF

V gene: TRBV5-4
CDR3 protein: ASSQTSGWDNEQF

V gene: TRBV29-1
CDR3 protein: SVDLEIDTQY

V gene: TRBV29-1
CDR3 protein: SAFGTSEEETQY

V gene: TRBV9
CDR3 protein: ASSVGDRPNYGYT

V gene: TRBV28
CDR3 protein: ASSLELAEGFSEQF

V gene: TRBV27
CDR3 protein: ASSPGDRGRTNVLT

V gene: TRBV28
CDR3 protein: ASSLRGGERELF

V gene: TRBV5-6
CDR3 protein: ASSRDRAGYEQY

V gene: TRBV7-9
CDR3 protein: ASSNAPGLAGTTDTQY

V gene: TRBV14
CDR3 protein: ASSQGVTGSPGANVLT

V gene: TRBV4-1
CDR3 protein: ASSQEIRDYNSPLH

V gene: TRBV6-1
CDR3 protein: ASSGHMTGLNEKLF

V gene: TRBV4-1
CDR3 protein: ASSETGLTYTQY

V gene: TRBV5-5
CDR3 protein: ASSLLQRSEQY

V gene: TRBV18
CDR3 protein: ASSPPISSQYEQY

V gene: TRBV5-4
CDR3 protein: ASSLAGTAYEQY

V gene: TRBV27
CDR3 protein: ASRRSDTGYT

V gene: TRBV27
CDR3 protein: ASSLTGFNQPQH

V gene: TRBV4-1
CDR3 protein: ASSQGLSYEQY